These 31 T cell receptor beta chains were sequenced from one sample in a study of regulatory and conventional T cells in RAG deficiency. Repertoires were generated with immunoSEQ multiplex PCR, while TCRdb's copy carries only in-frame clones and drops some. The sample has about 50,000 clones, around 89% seen once. Conventional CD4+ T cells were sorted from blood as CD25-low CD127-high cells. These same data were also listed under a study on regulatory T cells. That work adds: The PCR used 52 TRBV and 13 TRBJ primers.

Sequenced input: CD4+ effector T cells sorted from blood. Source of these receptors: a human donor in good health.

The CDR3 loop is CASSKIDRDCGYTF. As DNA, the CDR3 is TGTGCCAGCAGCAAAATAGACAGGGATTGTGGCTACACCTTC. The rearrangement links TRBV25-1 to TRBJ1-2; 7 bases are a match to TRBD1. The V gene end was trimmed by 6 bases and the J gene end by 7 bases; junction bases not matched to a gene: 11. This CDR3 is 14 amino acids long. CDR1 is MGHDK, CDR2 SYGVNS, per germline.

The chain uses TRBV11-3 and TRBJ1-1; possibly TRBD1 for D (5 bases). The V end lost 1 base, the J end lost 1 base, and 7 bases lay between the germline ends. Germline CDR1 reads SGHNT; CDR2 reads YENEEA. The length of the CDR3 is 14 residues. DNA for the CDR3: TGTGCCAGCAGCTTAGGTGGGGGGAACACTGAAGCTTTCTTT. Translated: CASSLGGGNTEAFF.

The CDR3 region has the DNA TGTGCCAGCAGCTCCAGTTATGGACAGACCAATCAGCCCCAGCATTTT. Translation gives CASSSSYGQTNQPQHF. This rearrangement joins TRBV5-8 to TRBJ1-5; possibly TRBD1 for D (6 bases). This CDR3 has 16 residues. Trimming left V 3 bases short and J 3 bases short, with 16 bases between. CDR1 and CDR2 from the germline V gene are SGHTS and YDEGEE.

This clone has just one count. The chain couples TRBV18 to TRBJ2-3; D unresolved. Germline CDR1 KGHSH, CDR2 LQKENI. Deletions cut 0 bases from V and 4 bases from J, with 5 bases between. CDR3 length equals 13 residues. In DNA, the CDR3 is TGTGCCAGCTCACCACCAAGTTCAGATACGCAGTATTTT. Its translation is CASSPPSSDTQYF.

The V and J genes are TRBV9 and TRBJ2-5, with 12 bases that match TRBD2. Per the germline V gene, CDR1 is SGDLS and CDR2 is YYNGEE. CDR3 length: 15 residues. Losses at the gene ends were 3 bases for V and 6 bases for J; bases not matched to a gene: 6. In DNA form, the CDR3 reads TGTGCCAGCAGCGCAAGACTAGCGGGGGACCAGACCCAGTACTTC. It encodes CASSARLAGDQTQYF.

The V and J genes are TRBV6-5 and TRBJ1-1; perhaps TRBD1 as D (5 bases). The ends were cut back, 2 bases at V and 4 bases at J, with 11 bases in the middle. Germline assignment: CDR1 MNHEY and CDR2 SVGAGI. The CDR3 sequence is 14 residues long. The CDR3 loop reads CASSYGGSSTEAFF. The DNA for the CDR3 is TGTGCCAGCAGTTACGGGGGTAGTAGCACTGAAGCTTTCTTT.

V usage is TRBV9 and J usage is TRBJ1-4; D remains ambiguous. From germline, CDR1 is SGDLS and CDR2 YYNGEE. The V and J ends lost 0 bases and 1 base respectively, with 10 bases between them. CDR3 length: 16 amino acids. This chain's CDR3 is CASSVGSARTNEKLFF. The CDR3 bases are TGTGCCAGCAGCGTAGGTAGCGCGCGAACTAATGAAAAACTGTTTTTT.

J is TRBJ2-7 and V is TRBV27, with a tentative D call TRBD2 (5 bases). Per germline, CDR1 MNHEY and CDR2 SMNVEV (reference sequence). This CDR3 comprises 14 residues. V lost 1 base and J 5 bases, leaving 12 bases between the germline ends. In DNA, the CDR3 is TGTGCCAGCAGTTTATTGAGGGAGTCGGACGAGCAGTACTTC. Translating it yields CASSLLRESDEQYF.

The V and J genes are TRBV19 and TRBJ2-5; 14 nucleotides line up with TRBD2. The CDR3 is made up of 16 amino acids. Germline assignment: CDR1 LNHDA and CDR2 SQIVND (reference sequence). Losses at the gene ends were 5 bases for V and 1 base for J; bases not matched to a gene: 3. The CDR3 protein is CASSGGTSGSQETQYF. Written as DNA, the CDR3 is TGTGCCAGTAGTGGGGGGACTAGCGGGAGCCAAGAGACCCAGTACTTC.

The genes are TRBV6-1 and TRBJ1-2; D is perhaps TRBD1 (5 bases). From germline, CDR1 is MNHNS and CDR2 SASEGT. The CDR3 covers 11 residues. Deletions cut 7 bases from V and 4 bases from J, with 7 bases between. In nucleotides, the CDR3 is TGTGCCAGCACGACAGCCTATGGCTACACCTTC. Translating it yields CASTTAYGYTF.

This clone appeared a single time. This sequence joins TRBV25-1 and TRBJ1-4; no definite D call. The V gene lost 6 bases and the J gene lost 3 bases, with 11 bases spanning the gap. The CDR3 spans 14 residues. Germline CDR1 reads MGHDK; CDR2 reads SYGVNS. This chain's CDR3 is CASRSSVSNEKLFF. The CDR3 coding sequence is TGTGCCAGCAGATCGTCTGTTTCTAATGAAAAACTGTTTTTT.

The CDR3 loop reads CASSLGVYEQYF. CDR3 nucleotide sequence: TGTGCCAGCAGCTTGGGAGTCTACGAGCAGTACTTC. The chain uses TRBV5-6 and TRBJ2-7; D gene ambiguous. Germline-derived CDR1 and CDR2 are SGHDT and YYEEEE. The CDR3 length is 12 residues. V lost 0 bases and J lost 3, with 4 bases in between.

V gene TRBV14 combines with J gene TRBJ1-5; perhaps TRBD1 as D (5 bases). CDR1 and CDR2 (germline): SGHDN, FVKESK. V gave up 5 bases and J gave up 5 bases, with 13 bases separating them. The CDR3 has 14 amino acids. As DNA, the CDR3 is TGTGCCAGCAGCTCCCTAGGGGTGGATCAGCCCCAGCATTTT. Its protein product is CASSSLGVDQPQHF.

DNA for the CDR3: TGTGCCACTGCCACAGGGGGTAGCAATCAGCCCCAGCATTTT. Protein product: CATATGGSNQPQHF. The chain links TRBV6-1 to TRBJ1-5; 8 positions match TRBD1. CDR3 size: 14 residues. Unmatched junction bases numbered 5, after V lost 10 bases and J lost 0 bases. Germline loops: CDR1 MNHNS, CDR2 SASEGT.

V and J are TRBV2 and TRBJ2-7; unclear D gene. V lost 3 bases, J lost 4 bases, and 7 bases lay in between. The CDR3 is 12 residues long. Germline assignment: CDR1 SNHLY and CDR2 FYNNEI. CDR3 sequence: CASSDKGYEQYF. The CDR3 DNA reads as TGTGCCAGCAGTGATAAAGGGTACGAGCAGTACTTC. Filled out from reference TRBV2 and TRBJ2-7, the complete variable domain reads EPEVTQTPSHQVTQMGQEVILRCVPISNHLYFYWYRQILGQKVEFLVSFYNNEISEKSEIFDDQFSVERPDGSNFTLKIRSTKLEDSAMYFCASSDKGYEQYFGPGTRLTVT.

V and J are TRBV5-1 and TRBJ2-1; D unclear. CDR3 length: 15 amino acids. V was clipped by 3 bases and J by 5 bases, with 15 bases between them. The germline V gene encodes CDR1 SGHRS and CDR2 YFSETQ. The CDR3 is CASSWQAPGDNEQFF. In DNA form, the CDR3 reads TGCGCCAGCAGCTGGCAGGCCCCCGGAGACAATGAGCAGTTCTTC. Filled out from reference TRBV5-1 and TRBJ2-1, the complete variable domain reads KAGVTQTPRYLIKTRGQQVTLSCSPISGHRSVSWYQQTPGQGLQFLFEYFSETQRNKGNFPGRFSGRQFSNSRSEMNVSTLELGDSALYLCASSWQAPGDNEQFFGPGTRLTVL.

CDR3 sequence (DNA): TGTGCCAGCAGCCCGGGTCGGCAGGGGCTAAATAGCAATCAGCCCCAGCATTTT. Amino acids: CASSPGRQGLNSNQPQHF. V gene TRBV5-8 combines with J gene TRBJ1-5; tentative D call: TRBD1 (6 bases). The germline CDR1 and CDR2 sequences are SGHTS and YDEGEE. V lost 4 bases and J 0 bases, leaving 20 bases between the germline ends. The CDR3 is 18 amino acids.

With regard to this clone: Distinct nucleotide sequences in the sample also encode this CDR3. V is TRBV4-2 and J is TRBJ2-7; TRBD2 matches at 7 bases. CDR3 length: 14 amino acids. Germline V lookup: CDR1 LGHNA, CDR2 YNFKEQ. The V and J ends lost 3 bases and 2 bases, in that order; junction bases with no gene match: 4. CDR3 residues: CASSQASGAYEQYF. The CDR3 DNA follows: TGTGCCAGCAGCCAGGCTAGCGGAGCCTACGAGCAGTACTTC.

The rearrangement joins TRBV6-5 to TRBJ2-7, with D maybe TRBD1 (6 bases). The CDR3 has 14 amino acids. Germline values: CDR1 MNHEY, CDR2 SVGAGI. With 5 bases removed from V and 2 bases from J, the gap between germline ends came to 13 bases. The CDR3: CASSPLDRAYEQYF. CDR3 DNA: TGTGCCAGCAGTCCACTGGACAGAGCCTACGAGCAGTACTTC.

There are a few counts of this clone. V and J are TRBV7-9 and TRBJ2-1; D gene uncertain. V gave up 6 bases and J gave up 5 bases, with 8 bases separating them. Per the germline V gene, CDR1 is SEHNR and CDR2 is FQNEAQ (reference sequence). The CDR3 loop spans 12 amino acids. CDR3 bases: TGTGCCAGCAGAGCGCTGGACAATGAGCAGTTCTTC. It yields the protein CASRALDNEQFF.

J is TRBJ1-4 and V is TRBV18, with a tentative D call TRBD1 (6 bases). Trimming removed 4 bases from V and 8 bases from J, with 11 bases in between. The CDR3 has 13 residues. The germline gives CDR1 KGHSH, CDR2 LQKENI. For the CDR3, the DNA is TGTGCCAGCTCACAGGACAGCGGGGAAAAACTGTTTTTT. It yields the protein CASSQDSGEKLFF.

The gene calls are TRBV18 and TRBJ2-5; 9 bases map to TRBD1. The CDR3 loop spans 15 amino acids. The V gene's germline CDR1 is KGHSH and CDR2 LQKENI. V dropped 3 bases and J dropped 2; count of bases not matched to a gene: 4. CDR3 in amino acids: CASSPGQGRQETQYF. The CDR3 bases are TGTGCCAGCTCACCGGGACAGGGTCGGCAAGAGACCCAGTACTTC.

The chain links TRBV28 to TRBJ1-1, with D unresolved. Trimming left V 6 bases short and J 1 base short, with 12 bases between. In germline, CDR1 is MDHEN, CDR2 SYDVKM. This CDR3 spans 14 amino acids. CDR3 in DNA: TGTGCCAGCAGAGTCTTCATCCCGAACACTGAAGCTTTCTTT. Amino acid sequence: CASRVFIPNTEAFF.

CDR3 bases: TGTGCCAGCAGCCAAGATTCAAGATCTTTAGTAGATACGCAGTATTTT. Protein: CASSQDSRSLVDTQYF. The chain uses TRBV14 and TRBJ2-3; D remains ambiguous. The CDR3 is 16 residues long. V lost 0 bases to trimming and J lost 5 bases, with 15 bases between them. The germline V gene encodes CDR1 SGHDN and CDR2 FVKESK.

This chain joins TRBV7-9 and TRBJ1-5, with D unclear. Looked up from germline, CDR1 is SEHNR and CDR2 is FQNEAQ (reference sequence). The CDR3 covers 13 residues. The germline V and J ends were trimmed by 5 bases and 2 bases, with 7 bases remaining between them. This CDR3 reads CASSSQGNQPQHF. The CDR3 region has the DNA TGTGCCAGCAGCAGCCAGGGCAATCAGCCCCAGCATTTT.

The V call is TRBV18, the J call TRBJ2-7; 13 positions agree with TRBD2. Germline lookup yields CDR1 KGHSH and CDR2 LQKENI. This CDR3 is 17 amino acids long. With V trimmed by 3 bases and J by 5 bases, 10 bases remained unmatched. The CDR3 DNA reads as TGTGCCAGCTCACCGGGACTAGCGGGGACCTCTCGGGACGAGCAGTACTTC. Translating it yields CASSPGLAGTSRDEQYF.

V usage is TRBV5-8 and J usage is TRBJ1-6, with D possibly matching TRBD1 (5 bases). The germline gives CDR1 SGHTS, CDR2 YDEGEE. V was clipped by 0 bases and J by 9 bases, with 10 bases between them. The CDR3 sequence is 14 residues long. The CDR3 spells CASSLGRGSSPLHF. The CDR3 DNA reads as TGTGCCAGCAGCTTGGGACGGGGGAGTTCACCCCTCCACTTT.

This chain links TRBV9 with TRBJ2-2; 10 bases align to TRBD1. V trimming: 6 bases; J trimming: 3 bases; junction bases outside the gene matches: 14. CDR3 length equals 18 residues. The germline V gene has CDR1 SGDLS and CDR2 YYNGEE. CDR3 sequence reads: CASNRQGASSKYTGELFF. The CDR3 DNA sequence: TGTGCCAGCAACAGACAGGGGGCTAGTTCAAAATACACCGGGGAGCTGTTTTTT.

The genes are TRBV30 and TRBJ2-5, with D possibly being TRBD2 (5 bases). The CDR3 totals 14 residues. Trimming cost V 3 bases and J 5 bases, with 16 bases left between them. Germline-derived CDR1 and CDR2 are GTSNPN and SVGIG (reference sequence). In nucleotides, the CDR3 is TGTGCCTGGAGCCCAGGACTGGCCGGGGAGACCCAGTACTTC. It specifies CAWSPGLAGETQYF.

This chain uses TRBV5-6 with TRBJ1-2; 10 nucleotides agree with TRBD1. V was clipped by 5 bases and J by 5 bases; unmatched bases: 6. The germline gives CDR1 SGHDT, CDR2 YYEEEE. CDR3 size: 14 residues. The CDR3 region is CASRGTGVGYGYTF. The CDR3 DNA reads TGTGCCAGCAGAGGGACAGGGGTAGGTTATGGCTACACCTTC.

This clone has only one observation. This chain uses TRBV28 with TRBJ2-6, with TRBD2 as a possible D gene (6 bases). CDR1 and CDR2 from the germline V gene are MDHEN and SYDVKM. The germline V and J ends were trimmed by 5 bases and 4 bases, with 12 bases remaining between them. The CDR3 consists of 15 residues. CDR3 residues: CASSPEGFGANVLTF. CDR3 DNA: TGTGCCAGCAGTCCGGAGGGGTTCGGGGCCAACGTCCTGACTTTC.